The sequence of this TCR beta chain was determined in a study of OX40 agonist ivuxolimab in advanced cancers. Study results and caveats: In CD8+ T cells, expanded clones were on average more numerous than in CD4+. Also present in some nonresponders was a low level of normalized T-cell clonal expansion. CD4+ and CD8+ blood T cells expanded clonally by week 6 at 0.1 to 3.0 mg/kg.

A word on this clone: What it binds is not known.

The CDR3 runs 14 residues. V gave up 6 bases and J gave up 7 bases; unmatched junction bases: 11. Looked up from germline, CDR1 is MNHEY and CDR2 is SVGAGI. Only in-frame clones appear in the TCRdb table, and some are missing; sequencing was by immunoSEQ multiplex PCR. The sample has fewer than 45,000 clones; under 85% are singletons. The V and J genes are TRBV6-5 and TRBJ1-1, with 7 bases aligning to TRBD1. The sequence was collected from an adult with an advanced solid tumor such as melanoma, head and neck, liver or kidney cancer. Sequenced here: CD4+ or CD8+ T cells sorted from blood, sampled in a trial of the OX40 agonist ivuxolimab. The CDR3 loop reads CASSRRDSSYEAFF. CDR3 nucleotide sequence: TGTGCCAGCAGCCGCCGGGACAGTTCTTATGAAGCTTTCTTT.